The next 25 T cell receptor beta chains were all read from a single sample in a study of cytomegalovirus exposure and HLA in healthy donors. PCR amplification relied on 60 Vbeta primers (plus 13 Jbeta primers). Clones were sequenced by immunoSEQ multiplex PCR, and TCRdb holds only the in-frame ones, with some missing. The data contain over 150,000 clones, about 65% of them singletons. The sequenced sample consisted of PBMCs. The receptors were sampled from a young woman in good health and CMV-seropositive.

The chain joins TRBV4-3 to TRBJ2-3; 15 bases are shared with TRBD2. Germline V gene lookup returns CDR1 LGHNA and CDR2 YSLEER. V lost 5 bases, J lost 2 bases, and 14 bases stayed unmatched. This CDR3 is 20 amino acids long. CDR3 DNA: TGCGCCAGCAGCAAGCGGACTAGCGGGGGGGGACTGGAATTCACAGATACGCAGTATTTT. As protein: CASSKRTSGGGLEFTDTQYF.

The genes are TRBV6-5 and TRBJ2-5; 9 bases are a match to TRBD1. The junction had 12 bases not matched to a gene; V was cut back by 3 bases and J by 7 bases. The germline gives CDR1 MNHEY, CDR2 SVGAGI. This CDR3 contains 16 residues. The CDR3 DNA sequence: TGTGCCAGCAGTTATTCCCGGGACAGGGCGGTGGTGACCCAGTACTTC. Translated: CASSYSRDRAVVTQYF.

The chain uses TRBV5-1 and TRBJ2-1; no definite D call. Trimming removed 0 bases at V and 7 bases at J, with 8 bases between. The length of the CDR3 is 13 residues. CDR1 and CDR2 (germline): SGHRS, YFSETQ. CDR3 in DNA: TGCGCCAGCAGCTTGGGGAGTCGAAATGAGCAGTTCTTC. Residues: CASSLGSRNEQFF.

V is TRBV7-2 and J is TRBJ1-2, with TRBD1 identical over 9 bases. The germline gives CDR1 SGHTA, CDR2 FQGNSA. Trimming cost V 5 bases and J 4 bases; bases outside gene matches: 14. The CDR3 is 17 residues long. The CDR3 DNA sequence: TGTGCCAGCAGCCATCTGGGACAGGGAAAGATCGGCTATGGCTACACCTTC. Translating it yields CASSHLGQGKIGYGYTF.

J is TRBJ2-3 and V is TRBV5-6; D might be TRBD1 (5 bases). Trimming stripped 5 bases from V and 0 bases from J, with 22 bases between. The CDR3 length is 18 residues. CDR1 and CDR2 (germline): SGHDT, YYEEEE. The CDR3 loop reads CASSTVGQIVISTDTQYF. The CDR3 region has the DNA TGTGCCAGCAGTACGGTTGGACAAATAGTAATTAGCACAGATACGCAGTATTTT.

This clone was seen just once. This chain joins TRBV6-4 and TRBJ1-5; no definite D call. The CDR3 covers 13 residues. The V end was cut by 3 bases, the J end by 6 bases, with 9 bases between. The V gene's germline CDR1 is MRHNA and CDR2 SNTAGT. CDR3 in DNA: TGTGCCAGCAGTGAGGAGGGAACTCAGCCCCAGCATTTT. It is translated as CASSEEGTQPQHF.

V usage is TRBV7-3 and J usage is TRBJ2-3; a possible D gene is TRBD2 (5 bases). Germline V lookup: CDR1 SGHTA, CDR2 FQGTGA. V dropped 1 base and J dropped 6 bases, with 17 bases sitting between them. The CDR3 sequence is 16 residues long. CDR3 sequence (DNA): TGTGCCAGCAGCTTAATGGGCAGCGGTGTCAGGGATACGCAGTATTTT. It codes for CASSLMGSGVRDTQYF.

The sample holds a few counts of this clone. J is TRBJ2-3 and V is TRBV7-2; 9 nucleotides align to TRBD2. Trimming removed 5 bases from V and 2 bases from J; junction bases left unmatched: 11. The CDR3 is made up of 17 amino acids. The germline CDR1 and CDR2 sequences are SGHTA and FQGNSA. In nucleotides, the CDR3 is TGTGCCAGCAGCCAACGACTAGCGGAACATCTCACAGATACGCAGTATTTT. As protein: CASSQRLAEHLTDTQYF.

The rearrangement links TRBV18 to TRBJ2-3, with D perhaps matching TRBD1 (5 bases). V lost 3 bases and J lost 2, with 24 bases in between. This CDR3 region has 19 residues. Germline V lookup: CDR1 KGHSH, CDR2 LQKENI. The CDR3 DNA is TGTGCCAGCTCACCTCGCAGTTCAGGGAACGAGGTCAACACAGATACGCAGTATTTT. It translates to CASSPRSSGNEVNTDTQYF. The variable domain in full, completed from reference TRBV18 and TRBJ2-3, reads NAGVMQNPRHLVRRRGQEARLRCSPMKGHSHVYWYRQLPEEGLKFMVYLQKENIIDESGMPKERFSAEFPKEGPSILRIQQVVRGDSAAYFCASSPRSSGNEVNTDTQYFGPGTRLTVL.

In DNA, the CDR3 is TGTGCCAGCAGCTTAGCGGTCAGCGAGTATAGGTACACCTTC. Encoded protein: CASSLAVSEYRYTF. The gene calls are TRBV7-8 and TRBJ1-2; D gene uncertain. The CDR3 is 14 amino acids. The ends were cut back, 0 bases at V and 11 bases at J, with 16 bases in the middle. CDR1 is SGHVS and CDR2 is FQNEAQ in the germline V gene.

The DNA for the CDR3 is TGTGCCAGCAGTCCAGGGGCAGGGGAGAACACTGAAGCTTTCTTT. Its protein is CASSPGAGENTEAFF. The V gene is TRBV2, the J gene TRBJ1-1; the D gene is possibly TRBD1 (6 bases). This CDR3 has 15 amino acids. Germline V gene sequence: CDR1 SNHLY, CDR2 FYNNEI. The V end was cut by 5 bases, the J end by 1 base, with 14 bases between.

The V gene is TRBV5-4, the J gene TRBJ2-5, with 9 bases matching TRBD1. Germline CDR1 is SGHNT and CDR2 is YYREEE (reference sequence). V shed 4 bases, J shed 7 bases, and the junction held 5 bases outside the gene matches. This CDR3 spans 13 amino acids. CDR3 nucleotide sequence: TGTGCCAGCAGCACTGAGACAGGGGGGACCCAGTACTTC. Translation gives CASSTETGGTQYF.

The V call is TRBV7-6, the J call TRBJ2-1; unclear D gene. Trimming removed 2 bases at V and 7 bases at J, with 3 bases between. The CDR3 sequence is 11 residues long. The germline gives CDR1 SGHVS, CDR2 FNYEAQ. Here the CDR3 reads CASSLLNEQFF. The CDR3 DNA reads TGTGCCAGCAGCTTATTAAATGAGCAGTTCTTC.

This clone was recorded a few times. For the CDR3, the DNA is TGTGCCAGCAGCCCGTGGGGACCCCGGGACAGGGGGCGCTTACATAAGGAGCAGTACTTC. The encoded protein is CASSPWGPRDRGRLHKEQYF. The rearrangement links TRBV5-8 to TRBJ2-7; 12 bases agree with TRBD1. The CDR3 loop spans 20 amino acids. The V segment lost 4 bases and the J segment 7 bases; nucleotides outside the gene matches: 24. Per the germline V gene, CDR1 is SGHTS and CDR2 is YDEGEE.

The sample holds a few counts of this clone. The chain recombines TRBV13 with TRBJ2-7, with D unresolved. Germline loops: CDR1 PRHDT, CDR2 FYEKMQ (reference sequence). CDR3 length equals 12 residues. The V gene lost 4 bases and the J gene lost 6 bases, with 10 bases spanning the gap. Written as DNA, the CDR3 is TGTGCCAGCAGCTCACAGCTGGCCGAGCAGTACTTC. Translation gives CASSSQLAEQYF.

The chain uses TRBV28 and TRBJ2-1; 13 nucleotides line up with TRBD2. This CDR3 has 16 amino acids. Germline-derived CDR1 and CDR2 are MDHEN and SYDVKM. J gave up 9 bases and V 5 bases, and 10 bases lay outside the gene matches. This CDR3 reads CASSDLTSGRVPEQFF. CDR3 nucleotides: TGTGCCAGCAGTGACCTAACTAGCGGGAGGGTCCCTGAGCAGTTCTTC.

The chain recombines TRBV5-1 with TRBJ2-5; tentatively, D is TRBD2 (6 bases). Germline CDR1 reads SGHRS; CDR2 reads YFSETQ. The CDR3 runs to 16 residues. The V end lost 5 bases, the J end lost 0 bases, and 17 bases lay between the germline ends. The CDR3 is CASRNLGGLYQETQYF. CDR3 sequence (DNA): TGCGCCAGCAGGAACCTCGGGGGATTGTACCAAGAGACCCAGTACTTC.

Concerning this clone itself: At one boundary the junction diverges from the germline segment, which might be a read error. This sample includes further DNA sequences coding for the same CDR3. The genes are TRBV2 and TRBJ1-6, with 10 bases matching TRBD1. Germline V gene lookup returns CDR1 SNHLY and CDR2 FYNNEI. CDR3 size: 14 residues. The CDR3 nucleotides are TGTGCCAGCACCGAGACAGGGGGCAATTCCCCCCTCCACTTT. Translation: CASTETGGNSPLHF.

The CDR3 loop reads CASGRQGTPHEQYF. The CDR3 coding sequence is TGTGCCAGCGGTCGACAGGGAACTCCCCACGAGCAGTACTTC. The chain employs TRBV27 and TRBJ2-7; 7 nucleotides agree with TRBD1. V gave up 8 bases and J gave up 5 bases; unmatched junction bases: 12. The CDR3 loop spans 14 amino acids. Germline V gives CDR1 MNHEY, CDR2 SMNVEV (reference sequence).

The J gene is TRBJ1-2, the V gene TRBV6-1, with D unresolved. The V and J ends lost 8 bases and 5 bases respectively, with 18 bases between them. The CDR3 loop spans 14 amino acids. Germline assignment: CDR1 MNHNS and CDR2 SASEGT. The chain's CDR3 is CASGTSAEGYGYTF. The CDR3 DNA reads TGTGCCAGCGGTACATCGGCAGAGGGTTATGGCTACACCTTC.

This chain connects TRBV27 to TRBJ2-3; TRBD2 aligns across 15 bases. The V and J ends lost 2 bases and 2 bases, in that order; junction bases with no gene match: 2. Looked up from germline, CDR1 is MNHEY and CDR2 is SMNVEV (reference sequence). The CDR3 is 17 residues long. The CDR3 sequence: CASSLGLAGGNTDTQYF. As DNA, the CDR3 is TGTGCCAGCAGTTTAGGACTAGCGGGAGGGAACACAGATACGCAGTATTTT.

V usage is TRBV7-9 and J usage is TRBJ1-2; 8 bases align to TRBD1. V lost 1 base to trimming and J lost 7 bases; unmatched junction nucleotides: 8. Germline CDR1 SEHNR, CDR2 FQNEAQ (reference sequence). CDR3 length: 15 amino acids. The CDR3 region is CASSLDLGTGVGYTF. The CDR3 DNA follows: TGTGCCAGCAGCTTAGATCTAGGGACAGGCGTTGGCTACACCTTC.

The rearrangement joins TRBV14 to TRBJ2-1, with D maybe TRBD1 (6 bases). Germline CDR1 SGHDN, CDR2 FVKESK. The CDR3 covers 17 residues. Trimming removed 0 bases from V and 0 bases from J, with 12 bases in between. CDR3 sequence: CASSQDAGALSYNEQFF. In DNA form, the CDR3 reads TGTGCCAGCAGCCAAGATGCAGGGGCTCTCTCCTACAATGAGCAGTTCTTC.

This clone was counted only a few times. The chain carries TRBV7-9 and TRBJ2-3; D uncertain. V was shortened by 1 base and J by 13 bases, with 21 bases between the two germline ends. Germline assignment: CDR1 SEHNR and CDR2 FQNEAQ (reference sequence). The CDR3 has 15 amino acids. The CDR3 DNA reads as TGTGCCAGCAGCTTAGAGATCCGTAAGCACCCGTCCAAGTATTTT. Translation: CASSLEIRKHPSKYF.

The chain combines TRBV5-1 with TRBJ2-1; no clear D gene. The CDR3 loop spans 17 amino acids. Germline V gene sequence: CDR1 SGHRS, CDR2 YFSETQ. The V and J ends lost 1 base and 0 bases respectively, with 14 bases between them. The CDR3 coding sequence is TGCGCCAGCAGCTTGCTGTTTAGCTCGAGCTCCTACAATGAGCAGTTCTTC. Protein: CASSLLFSSSSYNEQFF. Variable domain in full (rest from reference TRBV5-1 and TRBJ2-1): KAGVTQTPRYLIKTRGQQVTLSCSPISGHRSVSWYQQTPGQGLQFLFEYFSETQRNKGNFPGRFSGRQFSNSRSEMNVSTLELGDSALYLCASSLLFSSSSYNEQFFGPGTRLTVL.